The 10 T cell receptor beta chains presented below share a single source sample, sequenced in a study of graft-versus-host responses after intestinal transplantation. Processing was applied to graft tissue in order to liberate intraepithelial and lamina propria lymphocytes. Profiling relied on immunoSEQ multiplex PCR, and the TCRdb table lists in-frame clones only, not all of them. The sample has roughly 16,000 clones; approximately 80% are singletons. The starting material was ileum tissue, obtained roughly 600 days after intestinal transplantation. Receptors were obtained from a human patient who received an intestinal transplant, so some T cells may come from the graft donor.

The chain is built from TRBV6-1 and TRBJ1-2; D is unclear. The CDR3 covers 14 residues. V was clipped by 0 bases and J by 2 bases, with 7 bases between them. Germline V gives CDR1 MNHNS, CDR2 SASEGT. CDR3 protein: CASSEAKLNYGYTF. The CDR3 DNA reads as TGTGCCAGCAGTGAAGCTAAGCTGAACTATGGCTACACCTTC.

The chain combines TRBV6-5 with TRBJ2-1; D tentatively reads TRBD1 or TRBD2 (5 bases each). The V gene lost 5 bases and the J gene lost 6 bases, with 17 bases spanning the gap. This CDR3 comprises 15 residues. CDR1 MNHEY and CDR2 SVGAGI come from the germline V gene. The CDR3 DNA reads TGTGCCAGCAGTCTCGGGGCATTGACGAGCAATGAGCAGTTCTTC. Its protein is CASSLGALTSNEQFF.

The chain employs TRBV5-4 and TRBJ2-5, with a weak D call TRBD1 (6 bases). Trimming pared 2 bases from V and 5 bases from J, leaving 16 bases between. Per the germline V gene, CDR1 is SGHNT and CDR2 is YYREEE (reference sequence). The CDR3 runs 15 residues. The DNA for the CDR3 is TGTGCCAGCAGCTTTGGCAGGGGTAGTTTGGAGACCCAGTACTTC. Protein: CASSFGRGSLETQYF.

The CDR3 region has the DNA TGTGCTAGTGGCCTCCTCTACGAGCAGTACTTC. Residues: CASGLLYEQYF. The chain carries TRBV12-5 and TRBJ2-7; D not resolved. The germline CDR1 and CDR2 sequences are LGHNT and FRNRAP. V gave up 6 bases and J gave up 3 bases, with 6 bases separating them. The CDR3 is made up of 11 amino acids.

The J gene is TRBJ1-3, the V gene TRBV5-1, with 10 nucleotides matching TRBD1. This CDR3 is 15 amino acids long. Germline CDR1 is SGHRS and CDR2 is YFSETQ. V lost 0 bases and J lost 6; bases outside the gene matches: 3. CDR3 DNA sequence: TGCGCCAGCAGCTTGGGACAGGGGGCGGAAAACACCATATATTTT. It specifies CASSLGQGAENTIYF.

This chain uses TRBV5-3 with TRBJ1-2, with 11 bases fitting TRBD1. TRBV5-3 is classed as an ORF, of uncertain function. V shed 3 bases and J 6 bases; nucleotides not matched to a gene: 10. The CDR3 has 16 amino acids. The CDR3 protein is CARSSSRDRGINGYTF. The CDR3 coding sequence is TGTGCCAGAAGCTCTAGCCGGGACAGGGGGATTAATGGCTACACCTTC.

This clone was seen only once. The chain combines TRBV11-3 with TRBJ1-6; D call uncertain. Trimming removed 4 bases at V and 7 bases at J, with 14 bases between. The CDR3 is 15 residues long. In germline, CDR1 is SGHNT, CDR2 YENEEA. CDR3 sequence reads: CASSSRTGLNSPLHF. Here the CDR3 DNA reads TGTGCCAGCAGCTCTAGGACCGGGTTGAATTCACCCCTCCACTTT.

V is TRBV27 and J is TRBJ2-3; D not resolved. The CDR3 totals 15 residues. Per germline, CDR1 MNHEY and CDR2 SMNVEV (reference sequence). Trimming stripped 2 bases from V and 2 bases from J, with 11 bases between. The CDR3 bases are TGTGCCAGCAGTTTAAGTTATCTGACCACAGATACGCAGTATTTT. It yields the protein CASSLSYLTTDTQYF.

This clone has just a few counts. Here the CDR3 reads CASTYLSGVGQPQHF. The CDR3 DNA sequence: TGTGCCAGCACCTACTTGAGCGGGGTAGGTCAGCCCCAGCATTTT. This sequence joins TRBV6-5 and TRBJ1-5; no definite D call. The germline V gene encodes CDR1 MNHEY and CDR2 SVGAGI. The CDR3 covers 15 residues. The V and J ends lost 7 bases and 6 bases respectively, with 19 bases between them.

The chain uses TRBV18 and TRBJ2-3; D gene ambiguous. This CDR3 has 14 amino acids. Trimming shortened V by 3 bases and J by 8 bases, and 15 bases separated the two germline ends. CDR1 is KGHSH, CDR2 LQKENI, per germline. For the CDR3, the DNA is TGTGCCAGCTCACCCCCTCCTGAATGGTCTACGCAGTATTTT. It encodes CASSPPPEWSTQYF.